This TCR beta chain was obtained from a study of blood T cell repertoires in COVID-19. Original analysis: Counts of nucleated cells, estimated from reference gene primer amplification, were obtained. The data were produced by immunoSEQ multiplex PCR, yet TCRdb's version contains in-frame clones alone and is incomplete. V and J calls and clone size are as listed in that table; D and trimming were resolved from the DNA. This table has around 400,000 clones, about 88% appearing once. The sample taken for sequencing was PBMCs or T cells enriched from blood (not recorded which). The sequence came from a woman in her late teens or twenties who had been exposed to COVID-19.

As DNA, the CDR3 is TGTGCCAGCTGGCCACAGGGGGGCAATGAGCAGTTCTTC. Its translation is CASWPQGGNEQFF. The chain couples TRBV18 to TRBJ2-1; 8 bases align to TRBD1. This CDR3 has 13 amino acids. Germline trimming cut 7 bases from V and 6 bases from J; bases unmatched to any gene: 5. From germline, CDR1 is KGHSH and CDR2 LQKENI.